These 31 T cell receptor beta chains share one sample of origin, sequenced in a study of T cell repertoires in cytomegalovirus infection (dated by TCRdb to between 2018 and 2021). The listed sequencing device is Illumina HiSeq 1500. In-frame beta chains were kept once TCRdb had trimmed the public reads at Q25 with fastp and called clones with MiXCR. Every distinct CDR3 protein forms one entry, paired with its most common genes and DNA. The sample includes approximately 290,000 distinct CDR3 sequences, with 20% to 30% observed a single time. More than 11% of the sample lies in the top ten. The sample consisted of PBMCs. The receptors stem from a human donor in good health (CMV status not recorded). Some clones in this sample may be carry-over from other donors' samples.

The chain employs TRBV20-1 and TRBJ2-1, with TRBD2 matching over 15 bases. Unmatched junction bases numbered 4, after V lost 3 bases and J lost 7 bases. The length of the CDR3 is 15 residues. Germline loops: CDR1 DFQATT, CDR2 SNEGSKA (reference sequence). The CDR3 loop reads CSARAGTSGRNEQFF. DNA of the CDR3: TGCAGTGCTAGGGCCGGGACTAGCGGGAGGAATGAGCAGTTCTTC.

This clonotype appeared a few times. The CDR3 sequence is CASSFVGGNRGISPLHF. CDR3 DNA: TGTGCCAGCAGTTTCGTTGGCGGGAACAGGGGTATTTCACCCCTCCACTTT. The chain recombines TRBV27 with TRBJ1-6, with 7 bases lining up with TRBD1. CDR1 MNHEY and CDR2 SMNVEV come from the germline V gene (reference sequence). The CDR3 is made up of 17 amino acids. Trimming took 3 bases from V and 9 from J; bases not matched to a gene: 14.

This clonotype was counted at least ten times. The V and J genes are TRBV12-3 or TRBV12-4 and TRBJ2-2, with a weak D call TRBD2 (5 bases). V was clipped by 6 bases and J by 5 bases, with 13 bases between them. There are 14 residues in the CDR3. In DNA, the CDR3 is TGTGCCAGCAGCCACCGGGATTCGACCGGGGAGCTGTTTTTT. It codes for CASSHRDSTGELFF.

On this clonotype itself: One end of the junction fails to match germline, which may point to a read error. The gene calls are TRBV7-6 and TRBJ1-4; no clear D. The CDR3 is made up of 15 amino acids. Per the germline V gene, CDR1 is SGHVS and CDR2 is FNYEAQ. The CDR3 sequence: CVSSTRLGINEKLFF. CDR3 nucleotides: TGTGTCAGCAGCACTCGGCTCGGAATTAATGAAAAACTGTTTTTT.

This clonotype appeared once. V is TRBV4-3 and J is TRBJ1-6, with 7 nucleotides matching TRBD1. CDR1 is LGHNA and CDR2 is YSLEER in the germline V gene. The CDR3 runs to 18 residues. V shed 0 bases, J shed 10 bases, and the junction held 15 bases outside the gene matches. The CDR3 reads CASSQDIPETGVGSPLHF. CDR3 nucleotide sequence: TGCGCCAGCAGCCAAGACATTCCGGAAACAGGGGTTGGCTCACCCCTCCACTTT.

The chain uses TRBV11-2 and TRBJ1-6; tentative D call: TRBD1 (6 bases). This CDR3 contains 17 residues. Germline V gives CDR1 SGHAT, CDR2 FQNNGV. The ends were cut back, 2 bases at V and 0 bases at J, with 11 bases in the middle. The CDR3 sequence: CASSLPTGSSYNSPLHF. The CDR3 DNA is TGTGCCAGCAGCTTACCGACAGGCAGCTCCTATAATTCACCCCTCCACTTT.

CDR3 bases: TGTGCCAGCAGCGTATCGGGACTAGCGGGACGCGAGCAGTACTTC. This translates into CASSVSGLAGREQYF. The rearrangement uses TRBV7-2 and TRBJ2-7; the match to TRBD2 covers 13 bases. CDR1 SGHTA and CDR2 FQGNSA come from the germline V gene. The CDR3 loop spans 15 amino acids. The ends lost 5 bases at V and 6 bases at J; junction bases unmatched: 7. The full variable domain, with the rest looked up from reference TRBV7-2 and TRBJ2-7, is GAGVSQSPSNKVTEKGKDVELRCDPISGHTALYWYRQSLGQGLEFLIYFQGNSAPDKSGLPSDRFSAERTGGSVSTLTIQRTQQEDSAVYLCASSVSGLAGREQYFGPGTRLTVT.

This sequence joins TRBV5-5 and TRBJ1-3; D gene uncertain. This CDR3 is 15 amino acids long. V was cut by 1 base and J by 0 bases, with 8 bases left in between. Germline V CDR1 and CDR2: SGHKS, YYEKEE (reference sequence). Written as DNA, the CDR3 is TGTGCCAGCAGCTTGTCGGCTGACTCTGGAAACACCATATATTTT. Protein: CASSLSADSGNTIYF.

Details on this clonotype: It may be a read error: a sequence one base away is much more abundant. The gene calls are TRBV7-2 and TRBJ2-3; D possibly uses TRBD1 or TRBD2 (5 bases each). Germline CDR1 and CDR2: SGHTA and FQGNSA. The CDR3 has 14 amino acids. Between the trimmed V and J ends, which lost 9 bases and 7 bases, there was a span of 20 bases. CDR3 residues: CARNRDGGSNTQYF. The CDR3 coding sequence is TGTGCCAGAAACCGGGACGGCGGATCGAATACGCAGTATTTT.

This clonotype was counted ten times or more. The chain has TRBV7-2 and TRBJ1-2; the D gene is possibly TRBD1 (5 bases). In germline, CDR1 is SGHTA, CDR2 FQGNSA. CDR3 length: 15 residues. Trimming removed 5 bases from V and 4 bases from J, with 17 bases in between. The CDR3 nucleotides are TGTGCCAGCAGCCAAGACTCCAGGGTCGGCTATGGCTACACCTTC. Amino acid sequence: CASSQDSRVGYGYTF. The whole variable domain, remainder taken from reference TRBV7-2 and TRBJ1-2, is GAGVSQSPSNKVTEKGKDVELRCDPISGHTALYWYRQSLGQGLEFLIYFQGNSAPDKSGLPSDRFSAERTGGSVSTLTIQRTQQEDSAVYLCASSQDSRVGYGYTFGSGTRLTVV.

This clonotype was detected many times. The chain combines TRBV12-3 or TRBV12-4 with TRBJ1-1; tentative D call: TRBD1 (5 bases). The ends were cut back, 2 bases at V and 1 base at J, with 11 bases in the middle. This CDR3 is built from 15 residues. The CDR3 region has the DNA TGTGCCAGCAGTTTATCGGGACTGAAGAACACTGAAGCTTTCTTT. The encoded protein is CASSLSGLKNTEAFF.

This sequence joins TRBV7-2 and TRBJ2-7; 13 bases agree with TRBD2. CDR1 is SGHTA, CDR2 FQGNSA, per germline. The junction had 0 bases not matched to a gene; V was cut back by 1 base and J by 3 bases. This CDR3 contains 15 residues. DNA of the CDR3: TGTGCCAGCAGCTTAGGACTAGCGGGAGGCTACGAGCAGTACGTC. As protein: CASSLGLAGGYEQYV.

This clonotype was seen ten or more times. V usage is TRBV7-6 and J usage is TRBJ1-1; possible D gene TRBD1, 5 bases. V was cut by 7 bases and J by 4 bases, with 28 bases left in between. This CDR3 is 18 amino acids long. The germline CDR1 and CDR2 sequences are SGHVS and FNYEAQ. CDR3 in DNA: TGTGCCAGCACCCAACACATCAAAGCAGGGCGGAGGTTCACTGAAGCTTTCTTT. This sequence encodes CASTQHIKAGRRFTEAFF.

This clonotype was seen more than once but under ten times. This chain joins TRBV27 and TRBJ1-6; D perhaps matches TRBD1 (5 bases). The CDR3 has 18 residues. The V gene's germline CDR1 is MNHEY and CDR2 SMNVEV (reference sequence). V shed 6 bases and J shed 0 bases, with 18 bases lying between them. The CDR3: CASSSNPGAGSYNSPLHF. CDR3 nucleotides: TGTGCCAGCAGCTCAAACCCCGGGGCCGGCTCCTATAATTCACCCCTCCACTTT.

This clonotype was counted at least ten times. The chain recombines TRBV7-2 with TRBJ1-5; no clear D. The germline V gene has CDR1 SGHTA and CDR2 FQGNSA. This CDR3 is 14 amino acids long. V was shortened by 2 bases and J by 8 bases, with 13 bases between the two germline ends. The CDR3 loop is CASSLTGGFEPQHF. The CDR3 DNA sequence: TGTGCCAGCAGCTTAACGGGTGGGTTTGAGCCCCAGCATTTT.

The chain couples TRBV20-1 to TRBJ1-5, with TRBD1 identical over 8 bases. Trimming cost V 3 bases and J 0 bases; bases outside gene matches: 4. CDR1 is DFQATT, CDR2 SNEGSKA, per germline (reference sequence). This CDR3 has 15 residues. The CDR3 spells CSARRDRFSNQPQHF. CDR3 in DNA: TGCAGTGCTAGGAGGGACAGGTTTAGCAATCAGCCCCAGCATTTT.

The chain's CDR3 is CASRLTSGWFNEQFF. The CDR3 region has the DNA TGTGCCAGTAGGCTGACTAGCGGGTGGTTCAATGAGCAGTTCTTC. The chain is built from TRBV19 and TRBJ2-1; 10 nucleotides match TRBD2. The CDR3 consists of 15 residues. V lost 6 bases and J lost 6; bases outside the gene matches: 8. Germline V gene sequence: CDR1 LNHDA, CDR2 SQIVND (reference sequence).

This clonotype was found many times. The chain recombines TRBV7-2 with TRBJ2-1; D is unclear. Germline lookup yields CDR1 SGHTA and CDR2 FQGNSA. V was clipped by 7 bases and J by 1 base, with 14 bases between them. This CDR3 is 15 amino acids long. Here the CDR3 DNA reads TGTGCCAGCACCTACCAAGTATCATCCTACAATGAGCAGTTCTTC. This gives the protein CASTYQVSSYNEQFF.

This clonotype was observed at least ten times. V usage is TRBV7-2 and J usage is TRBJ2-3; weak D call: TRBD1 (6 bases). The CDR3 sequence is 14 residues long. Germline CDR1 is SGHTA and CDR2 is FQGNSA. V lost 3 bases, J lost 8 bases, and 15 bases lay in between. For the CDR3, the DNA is TGTGCCAGCAGCTTCGTCGGGACCAGGGGTACGCAGTATTTT. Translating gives CASSFVGTRGTQYF.

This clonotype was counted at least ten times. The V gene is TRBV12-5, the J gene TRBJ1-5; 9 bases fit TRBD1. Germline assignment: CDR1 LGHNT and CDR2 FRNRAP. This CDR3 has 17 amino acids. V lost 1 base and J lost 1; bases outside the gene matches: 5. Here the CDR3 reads CASGLGTGAVSNQPQHF. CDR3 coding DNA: TGTGCTAGTGGTTTGGGGACAGGGGCGGTGAGCAATCAGCCCCAGCATTTT.

CDR3 nucleotides: TGTGCCAGTCAAACGGACAGGGGATGGACTGAAGCTTTCTTT. It specifies CASQTDRGWTEAFF. V is TRBV11-2 and J is TRBJ1-1; 9 bases fit TRBD1. Germline V gives CDR1 SGHAT, CDR2 FQNNGV. This CDR3 contains 14 residues. Trimming at V came to 9 bases and at J to 5 bases, leaving 10 bases not matched to a gene.

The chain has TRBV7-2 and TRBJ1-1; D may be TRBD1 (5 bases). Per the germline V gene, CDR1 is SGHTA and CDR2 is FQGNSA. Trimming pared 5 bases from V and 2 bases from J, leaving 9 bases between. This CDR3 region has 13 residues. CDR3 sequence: CASSTTDNTEAFF. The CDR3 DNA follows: TGTGCCAGCAGCACGACAGATAACACTGAAGCTTTCTTT. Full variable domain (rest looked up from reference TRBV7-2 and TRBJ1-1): GAGVSQSPSNKVTEKGKDVELRCDPISGHTALYWYRQSLGQGLEFLIYFQGNSAPDKSGLPSDRFSAERTGGSVSTLTIQRTQQEDSAVYLCASSTTDNTEAFFGQGTRLTVV.

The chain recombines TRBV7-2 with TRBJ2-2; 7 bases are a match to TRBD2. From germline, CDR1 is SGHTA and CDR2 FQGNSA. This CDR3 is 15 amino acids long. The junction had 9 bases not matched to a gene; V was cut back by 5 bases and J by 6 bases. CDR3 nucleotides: TGTGCCAGCAGCGGCCGGACTAGTCATCCCGGGGAGCTGTTTTTT. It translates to CASSGRTSHPGELFF.

CDR3 amino acids: CASSQAGSYNEQFF. As DNA, the CDR3 is TGCGCCAGCAGCCAGGCGGGATCCTACAATGAGCAGTTCTTC. The chain couples TRBV4-1 to TRBJ2-1; possible D gene TRBD2, 6 bases. The germline CDR1 and CDR2 sequences are MGHRA and YSYEKL. Trimming pared 3 bases from V and 1 base from J, leaving 7 bases between. The length of the CDR3 is 14 residues.

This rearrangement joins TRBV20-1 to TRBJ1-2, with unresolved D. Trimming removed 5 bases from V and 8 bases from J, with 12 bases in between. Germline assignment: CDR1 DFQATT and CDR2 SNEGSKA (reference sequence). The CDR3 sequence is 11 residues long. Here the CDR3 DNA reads TGCAGTGCTCTGGACCGTCTCGGCTACACCTTC. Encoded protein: CSALDRLGYTF.

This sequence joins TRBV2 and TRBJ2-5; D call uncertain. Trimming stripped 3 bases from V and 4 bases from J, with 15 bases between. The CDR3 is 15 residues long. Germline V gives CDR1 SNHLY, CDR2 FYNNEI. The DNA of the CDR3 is TGTGCCAGCAGTGACCAATCAGGTACCAGAGAGACCCAGTACTTC. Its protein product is CASSDQSGTRETQYF. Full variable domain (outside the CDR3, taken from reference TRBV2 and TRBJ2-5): EPEVTQTPSHQVTQMGQEVILRCVPISNHLYFYWYRQILGQKVEFLVSFYNNEISEKSEIFDDQFSVERPDGSNFTLKIRSTKLEDSAMYFCASSDQSGTRETQYFGPGTRLLVL.

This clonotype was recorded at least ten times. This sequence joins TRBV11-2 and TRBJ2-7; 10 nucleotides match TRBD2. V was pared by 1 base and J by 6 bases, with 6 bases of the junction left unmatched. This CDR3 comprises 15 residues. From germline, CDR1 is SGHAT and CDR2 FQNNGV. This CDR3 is CASSLVSSGGGEQYF. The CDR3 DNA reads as TGTGCCAGCAGCTTAGTCTCCAGCGGGGGGGGCGAGCAGTACTTC. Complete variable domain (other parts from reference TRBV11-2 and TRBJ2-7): EAGVAQSPRYKIIEKRQSVAFWCNPISGHATLYWYQQILGQGPKLLIQFQNNGVVDDSQLPKDRFSAERLKGVDSTLKIQPAKLEDSAVYLCASSLVSSGGGEQYFGPGTRLTVT.

CDR3 in DNA: TGCGCCAGCAGCGGGGGACAGGGTCGCGCTGAAGCTTTCTTT. Translated: CASSGGQGRAEAFF. The chain carries TRBV5-1 and TRBJ1-1; 9 bases are shared with TRBD1. From germline, CDR1 is SGHRS and CDR2 YFSETQ. CDR3 length equals 14 residues. V shed 4 bases and J 6 bases; nucleotides not matched to a gene: 7.

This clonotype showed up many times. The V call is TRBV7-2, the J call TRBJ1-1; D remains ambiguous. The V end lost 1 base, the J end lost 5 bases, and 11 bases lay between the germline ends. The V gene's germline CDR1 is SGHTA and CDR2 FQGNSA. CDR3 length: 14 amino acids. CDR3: CASSLVAGRTEAFF. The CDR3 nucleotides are TGTGCCAGCAGCTTAGTGGCAGGAAGGACTGAAGCTTTCTTT.

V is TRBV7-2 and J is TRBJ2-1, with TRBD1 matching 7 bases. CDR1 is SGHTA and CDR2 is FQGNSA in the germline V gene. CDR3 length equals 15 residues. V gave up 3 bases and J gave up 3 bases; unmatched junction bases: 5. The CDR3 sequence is CASSFLQGLYNEQFF. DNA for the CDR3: TGTGCCAGCAGCTTCCTACAGGGGCTCTACAATGAGCAGTTCTTC.

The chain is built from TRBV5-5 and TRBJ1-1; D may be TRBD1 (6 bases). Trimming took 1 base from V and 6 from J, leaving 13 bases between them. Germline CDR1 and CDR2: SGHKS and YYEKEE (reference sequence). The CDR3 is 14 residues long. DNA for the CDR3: TGTGCCAGCAGCTTGATATACAGGGAGGCTGAAGCTTTCTTT. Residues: CASSLIYREAEAFF.